One sample yielded the 32 T cell receptor beta chains listed below, sequenced in a study of immune heterogeneity within non-small cell lung tumors. Multiplex PCR amplified TCR beta CDR3 with 32 V and 13 J primers. Each CDR3 protein gets one entry after TCRdb re-called the multiplex PCR reads with MiXCR. Among roughly 12,000 distinct CDR3 sequences listed, around a fifth were seen once. Bulk tumor genomic DNA (approximately 610 ng per sample) served as template. Several far-apart biopsies were taken per primary tumor during surgery. Patients with untreated, newly diagnosed non-small cell lung cancer underwent curative surgery. Sequenced input: lung tumor tissue. Receptor source: a man between 60 and 70 years old with non-small cell lung cancer.

By proportion, this clonotype is medium-sized. The V call is TRBV19, the J call TRBJ2-2; TRBD2 might be the D (6 bases). Trimming cost V 7 bases and J 3 bases, with 12 bases left between them. Germline V gene sequence: CDR1 LNHDA, CDR2 SQIVND (reference sequence). This CDR3 has 14 amino acids. The CDR3 loop is CASTPDYYTGELFF. CDR3 sequence (DNA): TGTGCCAGTACTCCGGACTATTACACCGGGGAGCTGTTTTTT.

In its sample, this clonotype is medium-sized. The chain recombines TRBV6-1 with TRBJ1-6, with D unresolved. CDR3 size: 14 residues. V was pared by 6 bases and J by 7 bases, with 13 bases between. Germline V gene lookup returns CDR1 MNHNS and CDR2 SASEGT. For the CDR3, the DNA is TGTGCCAGCAGCACGAGAGGTGGAAATTCACCCCTCCACTTT. It is translated as CASSTRGGNSPLHF.

Details on this clonotype: This may come from a read error, since a much larger clone is one base off. The rearrangement uses TRBV5-1 and TRBJ1-1, with D hard to call. The CDR3 sequence is 14 residues long. Germline-derived CDR1 and CDR2 are SGHRS and YFSETQ. CDR3 sequence (DNA): TGCGCCGGCAGCTTGGGGTTCCCCCCCATTGAAGCTTTCTTT. Translation gives CAGSLGFPPIEAFF. Together with reference TRBV5-1 and TRBJ1-1, the CDR3 gives the full variable domain: KAGVTQTPRYLIKTRGQQVTLSCSPISGHRSVSWYQQTPGQGLQFLFEYFSETQRNKGNFPGRFSGRQFSNSRSEMNVSTLELGDSALYLCAGSLGFPPIEAFFGQGTRLTVV.

The chain has TRBV19 and TRBJ2-2, with 7 bases lining up with TRBD2. Per germline, CDR1 LNHDA and CDR2 SQIVND (reference sequence). Trimming removed 4 bases from V and 5 bases from J; junction bases left unmatched: 4. The CDR3 contains 14 residues. In DNA form, the CDR3 reads TGTGCCAGTAGTAGCGGAGCGGGGACCGGGGAGCTGTTTTTT. Translating it yields CASSSGAGTGELFF.

This clonotype came up a few times. This chain links TRBV25-1 with TRBJ1-1; D perhaps matches TRBD1 (5 bases). Germline V CDR1 and CDR2: MGHDK, SYGVNS. V was pared by 4 bases and J by 8 bases, with 14 bases between. The CDR3 is 13 amino acids. DNA for the CDR3: TGTGCCAGCAGTGCACTGGGGGTATACGAAGCTTTCTTT. Its translation is CASSALGVYEAFF.

This sequence joins TRBV7-9 and TRBJ2-1, with 7 positions matching TRBD2. V was pared by 1 base and J by 9 bases, with 6 bases of the junction left unmatched. Germline-derived CDR1 and CDR2 are SEHNR and FQNEAQ (reference sequence). The length of the CDR3 is 14 residues. CDR3 sequence reads: CASSLEGGPSEQFF. CDR3 nucleotides: TGTGCCAGCAGCTTAGAGGGAGGGCCGAGTGAGCAGTTCTTC. The whole variable domain, remainder taken from reference TRBV7-9 and TRBJ2-1, is DTGVSQNPRHKITKRGQNVTFRCDPISEHNRLYWYRQTLGQGPEFLTYFQNEAQLEKSRLLSDRFSAERPKGSFSTLEIQRTEQGDSAMYLCASSLEGGPSEQFFGPGTRLTVL.

This clonotype appeared a few times. V is TRBV20-1 and J is TRBJ1-1; 7 bases line up with TRBD1. Germline CDR1 and CDR2: DFQATT and SNEGSKA (reference sequence). This CDR3 is built from 13 residues. J was trimmed by 3 bases and V by 1 base; bases with no gene match: 2. CDR3 amino acids: CSARAGGDTEAFF. The CDR3 coding sequence is TGCAGTGCTAGAGCAGGGGGAGACACTGAAGCTTTCTTT.

This clonotype was counted many times. The chain recombines TRBV5-1 with TRBJ1-1; D is perhaps TRBD1 (6 bases). The CDR3 has 12 amino acids. CDR1 SGHRS and CDR2 YFSETQ come from the germline V gene. Trimming took 4 bases from V and 11 from J, leaving 15 bases between them. CDR3 residues: CASSHQGHLAFF. The CDR3 nucleotides are TGCGCCAGCAGCCACCAGGGACATTTGGCTTTCTTT.

The table lists this clonotype with many counts. This chain joins TRBV15 and TRBJ2-1, with unresolved D. V dropped 1 base and J dropped 0 bases, with 10 bases sitting between them. The CDR3 contains 16 residues. Looked up from germline, CDR1 is LNHNV and CDR2 is YYDKDF (reference sequence). The chain's CDR3 is CATSRARTSSYNEQFF. The CDR3 DNA reads TGTGCCACCAGCAGAGCTCGGACGAGCTCCTACAATGAGCAGTTCTTC.

The chain links TRBV18 to TRBJ1-4; D is possibly TRBD1 (5 bases). The CDR3 is 14 residues long. Per the germline V gene, CDR1 is KGHSH and CDR2 is LQKENI. The V and J ends lost 1 base and 6 bases respectively, with 9 bases between them. The CDR3 protein is CASSPQGSDEKLFF. Written as DNA, the CDR3 is TGTGCCAGCTCACCACAGGGGTCTGATGAAAAACTGTTTTTT.

V gene TRBV20-1 combines with J gene TRBJ1-5; 8 bases fit TRBD1. This CDR3 contains 14 residues. The V gene end was trimmed by 3 bases and the J gene end by 4 bases; junction bases not matched to a gene: 5. Germline V gene lookup returns CDR1 DFQATT and CDR2 SNEGSKA (reference sequence). The CDR3 bases are TGCAGTGCTAGTAAACAGGGGGTTAATCAGCCCCAGCATTTT. Amino acid sequence: CSASKQGVNQPQHF.

There are many counts of this clonotype. This chain uses TRBV12-3 or TRBV12-4 with TRBJ2-1; tentatively, D is TRBD2 (5 bases). The CDR3 extends over 15 amino acids. Trimming cost V 7 bases and J 3 bases, with 16 bases left between them. The DNA of the CDR3 is TGTGCCAGCATCCCGGCGGGCCCCGGCTACAATGAGCAGTTCTTC. This encodes CASIPAGPGYNEQFF.

The CDR3: CASSLAHSGEGEETQYF. The CDR3 region has the DNA TGCGCCAGCAGCTTGGCCCACAGCGGGGAAGGGGAAGAGACCCAGTACTTC. The gene calls are TRBV5-1 and TRBJ2-5; 7 positions match TRBD2. Looked up from germline, CDR1 is SGHRS and CDR2 is YFSETQ. CDR3 length: 17 residues. With 0 bases clipped from V and 3 bases from J, the junction kept 11 bases outside the gene matches.

Judged by abundance, this clonotype is medium-sized. The chain has TRBV20-1 and TRBJ1-1, with D uncertain. CDR3 size: 11 residues. Between the trimmed V and J ends, which lost 0 bases and 1 base, there was a span of 0 bases. Germline loops: CDR1 DFQATT, CDR2 SNEGSKA (reference sequence). CDR3 in DNA: TGCAGTGCTAGAGAGAACACTGAAGCTTTCTTT. It translates to CSARENTEAFF.

In its sample, this clonotype was seen a few times. This rearrangement joins TRBV7-8 to TRBJ1-2; D remains unclear. V lost 5 bases, J lost 9 bases, and 13 bases lay in between. The germline V gene encodes CDR1 SGHVS and CDR2 FQNEAQ. The CDR3 consists of 12 residues. CDR3 in amino acids: CASSQNGYSYTF. The CDR3 nucleotides are TGTGCCAGCAGCCAGAACGGATATAGCTACACCTTC.

By sample share, this clonotype is medium-sized. The rearrangement joins TRBV10-1 to TRBJ1-2; no definite D call. CDR1 WNHNN and CDR2 SYGVQD come from the germline V gene (reference sequence). The germline V and J ends were trimmed by 6 bases and 5 bases, with 1 base remaining between them. This CDR3 region has 9 residues. The CDR3 DNA reads TGCGCCAGCAGATATGGCTACACCTTC. Translated, it gives CASRYGYTF.

On this clonotype itself: A read error may be the cause here, since a much bigger clone is one base away. The rearrangement joins TRBV20-1 to TRBJ1-5; D call uncertain. The CDR3 is 15 residues long. CDR1 and CDR2 (germline): DFQATT, SNEGSKA (reference sequence). CDR3 bases: TGCAGTGCTAGGGACCCCTTGGGAGGCAATCAGTCCCAGCATTTT. This gives the protein CSARDPLGGNQSQHF.

Worth noting for this clonotype: One end of the junction varies from germline; a read error may be responsible. V gene TRBV11-2 combines with J gene TRBJ2-3; no clear D gene. Germline CDR1 SGHAT, CDR2 FQNNGV. The CDR3 is made up of 13 amino acids. The CDR3 sequence: CASNLDPPDTQYF. The CDR3 DNA reads TGTGCCAGCAACTTAGATCCACCGGATACGCAGTATTTT.

The chain is built from TRBV5-6 and TRBJ1-4; D is unclear. Germline V gives CDR1 SGHDT, CDR2 YYEEEE. CDR3 length equals 16 residues. V was pared by 6 bases and J by 6 bases, with 21 bases between. CDR3 loop: CASTGRTAAEYEKLFF. CDR3 in DNA: TGTGCCAGCACTGGACGGACCGCAGCAGAGTATGAAAAACTGTTTTTT.

This clonotype was seen more than once but under ten times. This sequence joins TRBV7-3 and TRBJ2-5; 8 positions match TRBD2. V lost 2 bases and J lost 5; bases outside the gene matches: 7. From germline, CDR1 is SGHTA and CDR2 FQGTGA. CDR3 length: 15 residues. The CDR3 here is CASSLGREGHETQYF. CDR3 sequence (DNA): TGTGCCAGCAGCTTAGGACGGGAGGGCCACGAGACCCAGTACTTC. The full variable domain, in which reference TRBV7-3 and TRBJ2-5 provide the parts outside the CDR3, is GAGVSQTPSNKVTEKGKYVELRCDPISGHTALYWYRQSLGQGPEFLIYFQGTGAADDSGLPNDRFFAVRPEGSVSTLKIQRTERGDSAVYLCASSLGREGHETQYFGPGTRLLVL.

As to this clonotype: Germline is not matched at one junction end, which may reflect a read error. V usage is TRBV12-3 or TRBV12-4 and J usage is TRBJ2-3; no definite D call. The CDR3 covers 13 residues. In nucleotides, the CDR3 is TGTGCCATCAGTTCGGGCCACTCTGGCACGCAGTATTTT. As protein: CAISSGHSGTQYF.

In its sample, this clonotype is medium-sized. The chain carries TRBV7-8 and TRBJ1-6, with D perhaps matching TRBD1 (5 bases). V shed 4 bases and J shed 7 bases, with 8 bases lying between them. This CDR3 comprises 13 residues. Germline CDR1 and CDR2: SGHVS and FQNEAQ. In DNA form, the CDR3 reads TGTGCCAGCAGCTCGGGACCCAATTCACCCCTCCACTTT. Its protein product is CASSSGPNSPLHF.

This clonotype was recorded many times. This chain joins TRBV2 and TRBJ1-1, with a possible D match to TRBD1 (6 bases). This CDR3 spans 12 amino acids. V was cut by 6 bases and J by 6 bases, with 11 bases left in between. Germline loops: CDR1 SNHLY, CDR2 FYNNEI. The CDR3 is CASRVTGPEAFF. The CDR3 DNA reads as TGTGCCAGCAGGGTTACAGGGCCTGAAGCTTTCTTT. The complete variable domain, with remaining parts taken from reference TRBV2 and TRBJ1-1, reads EPEVTQTPSHQVTQMGQEVILRCVPISNHLYFYWYRQILGQKVEFLVSFYNNEISEKSEIFDDQFSVERPDGSNFTLKIRSTKLEDSAMYFCASRVTGPEAFFGQGTRLTVV.

The chain uses TRBV5-1 and TRBJ2-1, with D uncertain. The CDR3 totals 13 residues. V was clipped by 3 bases and J by 3 bases, with 7 bases between them. Germline assignment: CDR1 SGHRS and CDR2 YFSETQ. This chain's CDR3 is CASSSNSYNEQFF. The CDR3 DNA is TGCGCCAGCAGCTCGAACAGCTACAATGAGCAGTTCTTC.

In this sample, this clonotype is medium-sized. V and J are TRBV28 and TRBJ1-5; 9 bases line up with TRBD1. Germline-derived CDR1 and CDR2 are MDHEN and SYDVKM. Losses at the gene ends were 6 bases for V and 1 base for J; bases not matched to a gene: 4. The CDR3 contains 15 residues. The CDR3 region has the DNA TGTGCCAGCAGAATGGGACAGGGAAGCAATCAGCCCCAGCATTTT. It translates to CASRMGQGSNQPQHF.

V usage is TRBV5-1 and J usage is TRBJ1-1; D gene ambiguous. The V gene lost 3 bases and the J gene lost 9 bases, with 12 bases spanning the gap. This CDR3 spans 12 amino acids. The germline gives CDR1 SGHRS, CDR2 YFSETQ. The CDR3 DNA reads TGCGCCAGCAGCTACGAGGCCGGTCAAGCTTTCTTT. Protein: CASSYEAGQAFF.

The chain uses TRBV24-1 and TRBJ2-3; 7 nucleotides match TRBD2. Germline V CDR1 and CDR2: KGHDR, SFDVKD. The CDR3 runs 17 residues. J lost 0 bases, V lost 4 bases, and 9 bases had no gene match. The CDR3 DNA is TGTGCCACCAGTGAGTTTGATAATAGCGGGAGCACAGATACGCAGTATTTT. This translates into CATSEFDNSGSTDTQYF.

The genes are TRBV11-2 and TRBJ2-1, with unresolved D. This CDR3 is built from 13 residues. Trimming took off 3 bases at V and 7 bases at J, with 10 bases between the two ends. Germline-derived CDR1 and CDR2 are SGHAT and FQNNGV. The CDR3 here is CASSFPHGNEQFF. CDR3 nucleotides: TGTGCCAGCAGCTTTCCCCATGGGAATGAGCAGTTCTTC.

The chain has TRBV6-1 and TRBJ2-5; 14 positions match TRBD2. The V gene end was trimmed by 7 bases and the J gene end by 5 bases; junction bases not matched to a gene: 3. The length of the CDR3 is 14 residues. CDR1 is MNHNS and CDR2 is SASEGT in the germline V gene. The CDR3 sequence is CASTGLAGVETQYF. The CDR3 DNA reads as TGTGCCAGCACGGGACTAGCGGGAGTGGAGACCCAGTACTTC.

By its share, this clonotype is medium-sized. V usage is TRBV19 and J usage is TRBJ2-2; 10 nucleotides agree with TRBD2. The V gene end was trimmed by 7 bases and the J gene end by 5 bases; junction bases not matched to a gene: 10. Per germline, CDR1 LNHDA and CDR2 SQIVND (reference sequence). The CDR3 spans 16 residues. CDR3 in DNA: TGTGCCAGTACCGGACTAGCGGCGGGAGGAACCGGGGAGCTGTTTTTT. The encoded protein is CASTGLAAGGTGELFF.

Judged by abundance, this clonotype is medium-sized. The chain is built from TRBV6-1 and TRBJ1-2; D not certain. V was clipped by 8 bases and J by 3 bases, with 10 bases between them. This CDR3 is built from 12 residues. Germline V gene lookup returns CDR1 MNHNS and CDR2 SASEGT. In DNA, the CDR3 is TGTGCCAGCGCGGCAGAGTACTATGGCTACACCTTC. Protein sequence: CASAAEYYGYTF.

By sample fraction, this clonotype is medium-sized (0.01 to 0.1%). The chain employs TRBV5-1 and TRBJ1-6; D is perhaps TRBD1 (5 bases). Germline V gene data show CDR1 as SGHRS and CDR2 as YFSETQ. The CDR3 sequence is 15 residues long. V was clipped by 1 base and J by 9 bases, with 14 bases between them. The DNA of the CDR3 is TGCGCCAGCAGCTTGAGAGGGGAGTGGGGTTCACCCCTCCACTTT. Encoded protein: CASSLRGEWGSPLHF.